These T cell receptor beta chains were read from a single sample in a study of cytomegalovirus exposure and HLA in healthy donors. Measured with immunoSEQ multiplex PCR; TCRdb has only the in-frame clones, and not every one. The repertoire holds about 140,000 clones, around 77% seen once, with 4% to 6% in the top ten. Sequences were obtained from PBMCs. All receptors come from a woman aged 45-65 years in good health and CMV-seronegative. The CDR3 runs from the conserved cysteine through the conserved F or W. The D gene is left open where the match is weak. A clone size is listed for some rows: how often the clone was seen (once, few, many), or a class if it is expanded.

size,D,J,V,CDR3,DNA
NA,TRBD2,TRBJ2-3,TRBV19,CASSRTSGGTTDTQYF,TGTGCCAGTAGTAGGACTAGCGGGGGGACCACAGATACGCAGTATTTT
NA,TRBD1,TRBJ1-5,TRBV2,CASTGQVDQPQHF,TGTGCCAGCACCGGACAGGTGGATCAGCCCCAGCATTTT
NA,NA,TRBJ2-7,TRBV27,CASSLNRGTYEQYF,TGTGCCAGCAGTTTAAATAGGGGTACCTACGAGCAGTACTTC
NA,NA,TRBJ1-2,TRBV7-8,CASSLGQSNYGYTF,TGTGCCAGCAGCTTAGGGCAGTCTAACTATGGCTACACCTTC
NA,TRBD1,TRBJ2-7,TRBV7-2,CASSPRSDRGGEYF,TGTGCCAGCAGCCCAAGAAGCGACAGGGGTGGGGAGTACTTC
NA,NA,TRBJ2-2,TRBV2,CASSDQRQGAGELFF,TGTGCCAGCAGTGATCAACGGCAGGGCGCCGGGGAGCTGTTTTTT
NA,NA,TRBJ2-6,TRBV6-5,CASSYSSSGANVLTF,TGTGCCAGCAGTTACTCGAGCTCTGGGGCCAACGTCCTGACTTTC
NA,TRBD1,TRBJ1-5,TRBV18,CASSPTGDSNQPQHF,TGTGCCAGCTCTCCAACAGGGGATAGCAATCAGCCCCAGCATTTT
NA,NA,TRBJ2-7,TRBV7-9,CASSPIAYEQYF,TGTGCCAGCAGCCCCATAGCCTACGAGCAGTACTTC
once,NA,TRBJ2-7,TRBV9,CASSPFEVISHSYEQYF,TGTGCCAGCAGCCCCTTTGAGGTCATAAGCCATTCCTACGAGCAGTACTTC
NA,NA,TRBJ1-6,TRBV6-4,CASSDSRRAGDNSPLHF,TGTGCCAGCAGTGACTCGAGGAGGGCCGGTGATAATTCACCCCTCCACTTT
NA,NA,TRBJ1-5,TRBV7-2,CASSLGHRSNQPQHF,TGTGCCAGCAGCTTGGGACATCGGAGCAATCAGCCCCAGCATTTT
NA,TRBD2,TRBJ2-1,TRBV7-6,CASRALAGGYNEQFF,TGTGCCAGCAGGGCCCTAGCGGGGGGTTACAATGAGCAGTTCTTC
NA,TRBD1,TRBJ2-3,TRBV7-7,CASSQGQGRDTQYF,TGTGCTAGCAGCCAGGGACAGGGTCGGGATACGCAGTATTTT